The entry that follows covers one T cell receptor (beta chain) sequence. The data were produced by immunoSEQ multiplex PCR, yet TCRdb's version contains in-frame clones alone and is incomplete. The sample contains approximately 89,000 clones, 70% to 90% of which appear only once. This sample was taken from a study of blood T cell repertoires in COVID-19. V lost 6 bases, J lost 7 bases, and 16 bases lay in between. From germline, CDR1 is MGHDK and CDR2 SYGVNS. CDR3 length: 14 amino acids. Sequences were obtained from peripheral blood. This sequence joins TRBV25-1 and TRBJ1-5; tentatively, D is TRBD1 (5 bases). This sequence originates from a human donor in a cohort sampled during active COVID-19. CDR3 amino acids: CASRGAGGEQPQHF. CDR3 coding DNA: TGTGCCAGCAGGGGCGCGGGGGGGGAACAGCCCCAGCATTTT. Full variable domain (missing parts from reference TRBV25-1 and TRBJ1-5): EADIYQTPRYLVIGTGKKITLECSQTMGHDKMYWYQQDPGMELHLIHYSYGVNSTEKGDLSSESTVSRIRTEHFPLTLESARPSHTSQYLCASRGAGGEQPQHFGDGTRLSIL.